This T cell receptor beta chain was profiled in a study (dated by TCRdb to about 2016). About the investigation overall: The research examined where HIV persistence comes from in people whose immune systems controlled HIV infection without treatment.

Preparation of the library involved 5' RACE. TCRdb names Illumina HiSeq 2000 as the instrument used. TCRdb reprocessed the public reads (quality trimming at Q25 with fastp, clone calling with MiXCR) and kept in-frame beta chains. Rows with one shared CDR3 protein collapse into an entry with the most common genes and DNA. Present in this sample are about 260 distinct CDR3 sequences, roughly 28% of which were seen just once. Under 20% of the sample is in the top ten clones. With respect to this clonotype: It lacks a known antigen. No clone much larger than this one lies a single base away; base qualities are absent.

Relative to germline, V is 4 bases shorter and J is 3 bases shorter, with 10 bases between their ends. The CDR3 goes from the cysteine to the phenylalanine over 14 residues. The DNA shown is the 42-base CDR3, in frame from base 1. Sequencing was done on a sample of central memory T cells from blood PBMCs. Taken with the paper, the label for cell subset or site translates to: central memory CD4+ T cells. The chain links TRBV12-3 or TRBV12-4 with TRBJ1-5; no D gene call is confident. The receptor's source is a male donor with HIV. The DNA is as follows: TGTGCCAGCAGTTCGAACGGCATCAATCAGCCCCAGCATTTT. Its protein is CASSSNGINQPQHF.